These 10 T cell receptor beta chains originate from one sample sequenced in a study of OX40 agonist ivuxolimab in advanced cancers. Assay used: immunoSEQ multiplex PCR; TCRdb lists only in-frame clones, some missing. Of tens of thousands of clones listed, about 93% are singletons. Sequences were derived from CD4+ or CD8+ T cells sorted from blood, sampled in a trial of the OX40 agonist ivuxolimab. The receptor source for this set is an adult with an advanced solid tumor such as melanoma, head and neck, liver or kidney cancer.

The V call is TRBV7-2, the J call TRBJ2-2; unclear D gene. This CDR3 is 14 amino acids long. Trimming stripped 3 bases from V and 3 bases from J, with 8 bases between. In germline, CDR1 is SGHTA, CDR2 FQGNSA. Here the CDR3 DNA reads TGTGCCAGCAGCTTTAATAGGGACACCGGGGAGCTGTTTTTT. Translating it yields CASSFNRDTGELFF.

The V and J genes are TRBV4-3 and TRBJ2-3; D not resolved. Trimming removed 0 bases from V and 7 bases from J, with 5 bases in between. This CDR3 contains 12 residues. The germline CDR1 and CDR2 sequences are LGHNA and YSLEER. The CDR3 DNA sequence: TGCGCCAGCAGCCAAGATAAAAATACGCAGTATTTT. Its protein is CASSQDKNTQYF.

This chain connects TRBV29-1 to TRBJ2-1; perhaps TRBD2 as D (5 bases). Trimming took off 5 bases at V and 0 bases at J, with 11 bases between the two ends. Germline lookup yields CDR1 SQVTM and CDR2 ANQGSEA. This CDR3 has 14 amino acids. CDR3 bases: TGCAGCGTTTTAGCGACAAGCTCCTACAATGAGCAGTTCTTC. This sequence encodes CSVLATSSYNEQFF.

V gene TRBV7-2 combines with J gene TRBJ2-3; a possible D gene is TRBD1 (6 bases). V was shortened by 5 bases and J by 14 bases, with 20 bases between the two germline ends. Germline-derived CDR1 and CDR2 are SGHTA and FQGNSA. The CDR3 length is 13 residues. The CDR3 loop reads CASSPDRQARWYF. In nucleotides, the CDR3 is TGTGCCAGCAGCCCCGACCGACAGGCACGTTGGTATTTT.

V is TRBV19 and J is TRBJ2-1; D perhaps matches TRBD2 (6 bases). Trimming cost V 6 bases and J 7 bases, with 16 bases left between them. The germline CDR1 and CDR2 sequences are LNHDA and SQIVND (reference sequence). This CDR3 has 14 amino acids. CDR3 in DNA: TGTGCCAGTAGACTTCTGGGGGGTGGTAATGAGCAGTTCTTC. Translated, it gives CASRLLGGGNEQFF.

This rearrangement joins TRBV6-1 to TRBJ2-6, with TRBD1 identical over 9 bases. This CDR3 spans 15 amino acids. Germline-derived CDR1 and CDR2 are MNHNS and SASEGT. V lost 7 bases, J lost 3 bases, and 4 bases stayed unmatched. Written as DNA, the CDR3 is TGTGCCAGCAATAACAGGGGGCTTGGGGCCAACGTCCTGACTTTC. Amino acids: CASNNRGLGANVLTF.

This clone was observed a single time. The gene calls are TRBV6-6 and TRBJ2-6, with TRBD2 as a possible D gene (7 bases). This CDR3 has 15 amino acids. The germline V and J ends were trimmed by 6 bases and 4 bases, with 13 bases remaining between them. Per germline, CDR1 MNHNY and CDR2 SVGAGI (reference sequence). The CDR3 reads CASSLGGPGANVLTF. The CDR3 nucleotides are TGTGCCAGCAGCCTGGGGGGGCCCGGGGCCAACGTCCTGACTTTC.

In this sample, this clone turned up once. The V call is TRBV30, the J call TRBJ2-1; D is uncertain. CDR1 GTSNPN and CDR2 SVGIG come from the germline V gene (reference sequence). Trimming cost V 0 bases and J 8 bases, with 8 bases left between them. This CDR3 comprises 12 residues. CDR3 coding DNA: TGTGCCTGGAGTGTACCAGTTCATGAGCAGTTCTTC. This sequence encodes CAWSVPVHEQFF.

The chain is built from TRBV4-2 and TRBJ2-3, with TRBD1 identical over 11 bases. Looked up from germline, CDR1 is LGHNA and CDR2 is YNFKEQ. The junction had 1 base not matched to a gene; V was cut back by 4 bases and J by 4 bases. The CDR3 is 14 amino acids. CDR3 loop: CASSRDRGADTQYF. Written as DNA, the CDR3 is TGTGCCAGCAGCCGGGACAGGGGGGCAGATACGCAGTATTTT.

The chain employs TRBV2 and TRBJ2-3; D not resolved. This CDR3 region has 13 residues. Germline CDR1 and CDR2: SNHLY and FYNNEI. V lost 7 bases and J lost 4, with 12 bases in between. The CDR3 protein is CASNNGQPDTQYF. In DNA, the CDR3 is TGTGCCAGCAATAACGGGCAGCCAGATACGCAGTATTTT. The whole variable domain, filled in from reference TRBV2 and TRBJ2-3, reads EPEVTQTPSHQVTQMGQEVILRCVPISNHLYFYWYRQILGQKVEFLVSFYNNEISEKSEIFDDQFSVERPDGSNFTLKIRSTKLEDSAMYFCASNNGQPDTQYFGPGTRLTVL.